A selection of T cell receptor beta chains follows, all from one sample in a study of T cells after yellow fever vaccination. TCRdb re-derived calls from the 5' RACE reads in MiXCR, one entry per CDR3 protein. Among some 390,000 distinct CDR3 sequences listed, 18% were seen once. This specimen consisted of PBMCs, obtained before the yellow fever booster vaccination. The receptors were gathered from a man between 18 and 29 years old who received the YFV17D yellow fever vaccine. Each CDR3 is given with its conserved first and last residue. D genes are given only for firm matches. Only some rows state a clone size, as once, few, many or a class for expanded clones.

D: -; V: TRBV25-1; size: -; J: TRBJ1-6; DNA: TGTGCCAGCAGTGAATATAGGGGGAGCTCCTATAATTCACCCCTCCACTTT; CDR3: CASSEYRGSSYNSPLHF
D: TRBD1; V: TRBV27; size: few; J: TRBJ2-2; DNA: TGTGCCAGCGCTCTTCGACAGGGAACTAACACCGGGGAGCTGTTTTTT; CDR3: CASALRQGTNTGELFF
D: -; V: TRBV24-1; size: -; J: TRBJ2-3; DNA: TGTGCCACCAGTGAGGACGGGACCGTCGGGACGCAGTATTTT; CDR3: CATSEDGTVGTQYF
D: TRBD1; V: TRBV6-1; size: few; J: TRBJ1-2; DNA: TGTGCCAGCAGTGAAGAGGCAGGGGGGCCTGGCTACACCTTC; CDR3: CASSEEAGGPGYTF
D: TRBD1; V: TRBV10-3; size: -; J: TRBJ1-6; DNA: TGTGCCATCAGGTCGACAGGGGATAACAATTCACCCCTCCACTTT; CDR3: CAIRSTGDNNSPLHF
D: -; V: TRBV19; size: -; J: TRBJ2-3; DNA: TGTGCCAGTACGGCACAGCCGACAGTCAGCACAGATACGCAGTATTTT; CDR3: CASTAQPTVSTDTQYF
D: TRBD2; V: TRBV6-1; size: many; J: TRBJ2-3; DNA: TGTGCCAGCAGACTAGCGTATTCCAGCACAGATACGCAGTATTTT; CDR3: CASRLAYSSTDTQYF
D: -; V: TRBV6-5; size: -; J: TRBJ1-4; DNA: TGTGCCAGCAGTTACTCCGCTATCGGTGAAAAACTGTTTTTT; CDR3: CASSYSAIGEKLFF
D: -; V: TRBV11-2; size: -; J: TRBJ1-3; DNA: TGTGCCAGCAGCTATCGGGGCGGCAGGAGCTCTGGAAACACCATATATTTT; CDR3: CASSYRGGRSSGNTIYF
D: -; V: TRBV2; size: -; J: TRBJ2-5; DNA: TGTGCCAGCATTGGCTTCGGGGAGACCCAGTACTTC; CDR3: CASIGFGETQYF
D: -; V: TRBV12-3/TRBV12-4; size: few; J: TRBJ2-7; DNA: TGTGCCAGCAGTTTGCAGGGCGGAGCCTACGAGCAGTACTTC; CDR3: CASSLQGGAYEQYF
D: -; V: TRBV4-2; size: few; J: TRBJ2-1; DNA: TGTGCCAGCAGCCAAATCTCGGCGGAGCAGTTCTTC; CDR3: CASSQISAEQFF
D: TRBD1; V: TRBV12-3/TRBV12-4; size: -; J: TRBJ1-1; DNA: TGTGCCAGCAGTTTCCCGGGACAGTACCCTAAGGCTTTCTTT; CDR3: CASSFPGQYPKAFF
D: -; V: TRBV7-8; size: -; J: TRBJ2-3; DNA: TGTGCCAGCAGCTTAGACTGGCTTAGTCCCAATACGCAGTATTTT; CDR3: CASSLDWLSPNTQYF
D: TRBD1; V: TRBV4-2; size: few; J: TRBJ1-1; DNA: TGTGCCAGCAGCCAAACCCCCGGGACAGGGGCAATGATGAACACTGAAGCTTTCTTT; CDR3: CASSQTPGTGAMMNTEAFF
D: -; V: TRBV4-2; size: once; J: TRBJ2-3; DNA: TGTGCCAGCAGCCAAGTCGGCAGAGGCCAGAGCACAGATACGCAGTATTTT; CDR3: CASSQVGRGQSTDTQYF
D: TRBD2; V: TRBV7-2; size: -; J: TRBJ2-3; DNA: TGTGCCAGCAGCTTAGGAGCGGGGGGGCCTAGAGTAGATACGCAGTATTTT; CDR3: CASSLGAGGPRVDTQYF
D: -; V: TRBV19; size: few; J: TRBJ2-5; DNA: TGTGCCAGTAGTATTTGGAAAGAGACCCAGTACTTC; CDR3: CASSIWKETQYF
D: -; V: TRBV6-6; size: -; J: TRBJ1-4; DNA: TGTGCCAGCAGTTACAACACCGGCGGCGAAAAACTGTTTTTT; CDR3: CASSYNTGGEKLFF
D: TRBD2; V: TRBV28; size: few; J: TRBJ2-7; DNA: TGTGCCAGCAGTTCGTGGACTAGCGGGGTGATCTCCTACGAGCAGTACTTC; CDR3: CASSSWTSGVISYEQYF
D: -; V: TRBV6-6; size: -; J: TRBJ1-2; DNA: TGTGCCAGCAGTACCAGGGGCCCAGGCGGCTATGGCTACACCTTC; CDR3: CASSTRGPGGYGYTF
D: -; V: TRBV20-1; size: few; J: TRBJ1-2; DNA: TGCAGTGCGCACCAGGGGACCTATGGCTACACCTTC; CDR3: CSAHQGTYGYTF
D: TRBD2; V: TRBV4-3; size: many; J: TRBJ2-3; DNA: TGCGCCAGCAGCCAACCTAGCGGGGGTCGGGTTACGCAGTATTTT; CDR3: CASSQPSGGRVTQYF
D: TRBD2; V: TRBV20-1; size: -; J: TRBJ2-5; DNA: TGCAGTGCTGAAAATAGCGGGGGTGGGTTGCAAGAGACCCAGTACTTC; CDR3: CSAENSGGGLQETQYF
D: -; V: TRBV4-3; size: few; J: TRBJ1-2; DNA: TGCGCCAGCAGCCAACAGCTCGGCTACACCTTC; CDR3: CASSQQLGYTF
D: -; V: TRBV7-9; size: -; J: TRBJ2-4; DNA: TGTGCCAGCAGCCGGGCGGAGTACTTC; CDR3: CASSRAEYF
D: -; V: TRBV2; size: -; J: TRBJ2-3; DNA: TGTGCCAGCGGTCAGGGGGGGACGTTAAGCACAGATACGCAGTATTTT; CDR3: CASGQGGTLSTDTQYF
D: TRBD2; V: TRBV7-2; size: -; J: TRBJ2-4; DNA: TGTGCCAGCAGCCCAGGGACTAGCGGGGGCAAAAACATTCAGTACTTC; CDR3: CASSPGTSGGKNIQYF
D: -; V: TRBV12-3/TRBV12-4; size: few; J: TRBJ2-3; DNA: TGTGCCAGCAGCCGACTACCTAGATCCACAGATACGCAGTATTTT; CDR3: CASSRLPRSTDTQYF
D: -; V: TRBV7-9; size: once; J: TRBJ1-2; DNA: TGTGCCAGCAGCTTACCCCGAACAGGGATCCCCAGGACCTACACCTTC; CDR3: CASSLPRTGIPRTYTF
D: -; V: TRBV5-1; size: few; J: TRBJ1-2; DNA: TGCGCCAGCAGGACCTTTGGGAGCGACTATGGCTACACCTTC; CDR3: CASRTFGSDYGYTF